A selection of T cell receptor beta chains follows, all from one sample in a study of shared clonotypes between healthy human individuals. The protocol was immunoSEQ multiplex PCR, while the TCRdb copy is restricted to in-frame clones and leaves out a portion. The sample yields approximately 500,000 clones, about 95% seen once. Sequences were obtained from naive CD4+ T cells sorted from blood. These receptors came from a woman aged 30 to 39 in good health. The CDR3 runs from the conserved cysteine through the conserved F or W. The D gene is left open where the match is weak. Where a row states a size, it is once, few, many or the class of an expanded clone; other rows omit it.

size	V	D	J	DNA	CDR3
.	TRBV4-1	TRBD1	TRBJ2-7	TGCGCCAGCAGCCAAGATGGCAGGGGGAAGCTCCCATACGAGCAGTACTTC	CASSQDGRGKLPYEQYF
.	TRBV6-6	.	TRBJ2-6	TGTGCCAGCAGACCCTTGACCTCTGGGGCCAACGTCCTGACTTTC	CASRPLTSGANVLTF
.	TRBV28	TRBD2	TRBJ2-2	TGTGCCAGCAGCCTTGGACTAGCGGGATGGTCCGGGGAGCTGTTTTTT	CASSLGLAGWSGELFF
.	TRBV19	.	TRBJ2-5	TGTGCCAGTAGTATCTTCCAGGGTCGGGGGGAGACCCAGTACTTC	CASSIFQGRGETQYF
.	TRBV7-8	.	TRBJ2-2	TGTGCCAGCTCGAGTGTGAGTCAGGGGATGAACACCGGGGAGCTGTTTTTT	CASSSVSQGMNTGELFF
once	TRBV5-1	TRBD2	TRBJ2-3	TGCGCCAGCAGGTGGACAGCGGGAGTGGGGACAGATACGCAGTATTTT	CASRWTAGVGTDTQYF
.	TRBV6-5	.	TRBJ2-7	TGTGCCAGCAGGACAGGTAATGCCTACGAGCAGTACTTC	CASRTGNAYEQYF
.	TRBV6-1	.	TRBJ2-2	TGTGCCAGCGGGACGGCCCCACCCCAAACGGAGCTGTTTTTT	CASGTAPPQTELFF
.	TRBV7-9	TRBD2	TRBJ2-1	TGTGCCAGCAGCTTAGGGGGACTAGCGGGGTACAATGAGCAGTTCTTC	CASSLGGLAGYNEQFF
.	TRBV18	.	TRBJ2-1	TGTGCCAGCTCAACCGACAGGTTGAGCTCCTACAATGAGCAGTTCTTC	CASSTDRLSSYNEQFF
.	TRBV29-1	.	TRBJ1-2	TGCAGCGTTTCTGCGGTCTCGCGGGGCTACACCTTC	CSVSAVSRGYTF
.	TRBV18	.	TRBJ2-7	TGTGCCAGCTCACCAGGAGGGTTCCACGAGCAGTACTTC	CASSPGGFHEQYF
.	TRBV5-1	.	TRBJ2-7	TGCGCCAGCAGAGGGGGAATTGACTATTTTCCCTACGAGCAGTACTTC	CASRGGIDYFPYEQYF
.	TRBV5-8	.	TRBJ1-2	TGTGCCAGCAGCTTGGGACAGGTTTACGGCTACACCTTC	CASSLGQVYGYTF
.	TRBV19	TRBD1	TRBJ1-5	TGTGCCAGTATAAGGACAGGGGGCACCCGTAGCAATCAGCCCCAGCATTTT	CASIRTGGTRSNQPQHF
.	TRBV7-2	TRBD2	TRBJ2-3	TGTGCCAGCAGCTTAGTACCTAGCGGGACTAGCACAGATACGCAGTATTTT	CASSLVPSGTSTDTQYF
.	TRBV2	.	TRBJ1-1	TGTGCCACCCGGGGGGACCTTGAAGCTTTCTTT	CATRGDLEAFF
.	TRBV4-1	TRBD2	TRBJ2-1	TGCGCCAGCAGCCAAAAGGCTAGCGGGACGGACATCTCCTACAATGAGCAGTTCTTC	CASSQKASGTDISYNEQFF
.	TRBV2	TRBD2	TRBJ2-7	TGTGCCAGCAGTTATAGCGGGAGCTCCTACGAGCAGTACTTC	CASSYSGSSYEQYF
.	TRBV20-1	.	TRBJ2-5	TGCAGTGCTAGGGTACAAGAGACCCAGTACTTC	CSARVQETQYF
.	TRBV19	.	TRBJ1-1	TGTGCCAGTAGTATCTTGGTCACACGGGGCTCTGAAGCTTTCTTT	CASSILVTRGSEAFF
.	TRBV4-1	TRBD2	TRBJ2-5	TGCGCCAGCAGCCAAGGCCGTGGTAGCGGGAGTTCGGGGACCCAGTACTTC	CASSQGRGSGSSGTQYF
.	TRBV9	.	TRBJ2-1	TGTGCCAGCAGCGTACAAACCGGGACGATGCATGAGCAGTTCTTC	CASSVQTGTMHEQFF
.	TRBV29-1	TRBD1	TRBJ1-1	TGCAGCGTTGAAGAAGGTGGGACAGGGATTACTGAAGCTTTCTTT	CSVEEGGTGITEAFF
once	TRBV28	TRBD1	TRBJ2-7	TGTGCCAGCAGTTCCGGGACAGGGTCCCACGAGCAGTACTTC	CASSSGTGSHEQYF
once	TRBV5-1	.	TRBJ2-2	TGCGCCAGCAGCTTGTTCGGGACGAACACCGGGGAGCTGTTTTTT	CASSLFGTNTGELFF
.	TRBV28	.	TRBJ1-5	TGTGCCAGCAGTCTTCAACAGGGTAGCAATCAGCCCCAGCATTTT	CASSLQQGSNQPQHF
.	TRBV6-6	TRBD1	TRBJ2-5	TGTGCCAGCAGTCACCTTAGCACAGGGGCAGAGACCCAGTACTTC	CASSHLSTGAETQYF
.	TRBV10-3	TRBD2	TRBJ2-7	TGTGCCATCAGAACTAGCGGGAGGGCTCCAGGCTCCTACGAGCAGTACTTC	CAIRTSGRAPGSYEQYF
.	TRBV30	.	TRBJ1-3	TGTGCCTGGAGCTTTAGCTCTGGAAACACCATATATTTT	CAWSFSSGNTIYF
once	TRBV4-2	.	TRBJ2-7	TGTGCCAGCAGCCAAGAAGGAGAGGTTGAGCAGTACTTC	CASSQEGEVEQYF
.	TRBV6-4	.	TRBJ1-1	TGTGCCAGCACCCCCTCAGGAAACACTGAAGCTTTCTTT	CASTPSGNTEAFF
.	TRBV27	.	TRBJ1-3	TGTGCCAGCAGTCCATCCGACAGTTATGGAAACACCATATATTTT	CASSPSDSYGNTIYF
.	TRBV28	TRBD1	TRBJ1-1	TGTGCCAGCAGTTTATTGACTTGGGGACAGCGCCTCACTGAAGCTTTCTTT	CASSLLTWGQRLTEAFF
once	TRBV19	.	TRBJ2-7	TGTGCCAGTAGTATCGAACAGGTCGGGTACTACGAGCAGTACTTC	CASSIEQVGYYEQYF
.	TRBV18	TRBD2	TRBJ2-1	TGTGCCAGCTCGCCGAGACTAGCGGGAGGGAGGAACAATGAGCAGTTCTTC	CASSPRLAGGRNNEQFF
few	TRBV7-2	.	TRBJ2-7	TGTGCCAGCAGCTTCTCCTACGAGCAGTACTTC	CASSFSYEQYF
.	TRBV27	.	TRBJ1-4	TGTGCCAGCAGTATTCAGGGGCCTCCAACTAATGAAAAACTGTTTTTT	CASSIQGPPTNEKLFF
.	TRBV7-9	.	TRBJ1-2	TGTGCCAGCAGGTATAAACAGGGAGGCTACACCTTC	CASRYKQGGYTF
.	TRBV10-3	.	TRBJ2-7	TGTGCCATCAGTGATCCCGGGACACTCTCCTACGAGCAGTACTTC	CAISDPGTLSYEQYF
once	TRBV6-1	.	TRBJ2-7	TGTGCCAGCAGTGAAGATATCAAGGGACGTAGCGAGCAGTACTTC	CASSEDIKGRSEQYF
.	TRBV28	.	TRBJ2-3	TGTGCCAGCAGTCCGGCGGATACGCAGTATTTT	CASSPADTQYF
.	TRBV2	.	TRBJ1-1	TGTGCCAGCAGAGAAGCGGACACTGAAGCTTTCTTT	CASREADTEAFF
.	TRBV6-6	.	TRBJ1-5	TGTGCCAGCAGTTACTTGGGGGAAAGTAGCAATCAGCCCCAGCATTTT	CASSYLGESSNQPQHF
.	TRBV18	.	TRBJ1-2	TGTGCCAGCTCACCCCAGGACAGATATGGCTACACCTTC	CASSPQDRYGYTF
few	TRBV11-2	.	TRBJ1-5	TGTGCCAGCAGCTTAGATGGCGATCAGCCCCAGCATTTT	CASSLDGDQPQHF